This T cell receptor beta chain came from a study of T cell changes during pregnancy in multiple sclerosis. This table comes from immunoSEQ multiplex PCR, and its TCRdb copy is limited to in-frame clones, with some not included. The sample includes about 44,000 clones, approximately 96% seen only once; the top ten take roughly 0.8%. Trimming pared 1 base from V and 0 bases from J, leaving 7 bases between. CDR3 size: 15 residues. From germline, CDR1 is SGHAT and CDR2 FQNNGV. The chain employs TRBV11-2 and TRBJ2-4, with TRBD1 as a possible D gene (5 bases). This receptor was identified in a female donor with multiple sclerosis, enrolled in a pregnancy study. The sequences come from peripheral blood, collected in the second trimester of pregnancy. This CDR3 reads CASSLVGEAKNIQYF. Written as DNA, the CDR3 is TGTGCCAGCAGCTTAGTAGGGGAAGCCAAAAACATTCAGTACTTC. The full variable domain, with the rest looked up from reference TRBV11-2 and TRBJ2-4, is EAGVAQSPRYKIIEKRQSVAFWCNPISGHATLYWYQQILGQGPKLLIQFQNNGVVDDSQLPKDRFSAERLKGVDSTLKIQPAKLEDSAVYLCASSLVGEAKNIQYFGAGTRLSVL.